The 5 T cell receptor beta chains reported below all come from one sample, sequenced in a study of cytomegalovirus exposure and HLA in healthy donors (dated by TCRdb to about 2017). Library preparation used the immunoSEQ multiplex PCR assay. TCRdb holds this immuneACCESS table with in-frame rearrangements only. Some clones are missing; in checked studies, unresolved V genes explain under half, and the rest has no known cause. The sample records fewer than 65,000 clones, approximately 92% of which are singletons. The leading ten clones occupy about 15% of the sample. What was sequenced was PBMCs. The receptors stem from a young woman in good health and CMV-seronegative.

This clone was seen more than once but under ten times. Other DNA sequences from this sample encode an identical CDR3 as well. The chain combines TRBV19 with TRBJ1-2; tentative D call: TRBD1 (5 bases). V was clipped by 3 bases and J by 5 bases, with 10 bases between them. The V gene's germline CDR1 is LNHDA and CDR2 SQIVND (reference sequence). The CDR3 runs 13 residues. The CDR3 region is CASSMGGNYGYTF. The CDR3 bases are TGTGCCAGTAGTATGGGGGGGAATTATGGCTACACCTTC.

The genes are TRBV7-8 and TRBJ1-5; a weak D match, TRBD1 (5 bases). The ends were cut back, 5 bases at V and 2 bases at J, with 10 bases in the middle. Germline V lookup: CDR1 SGHVS, CDR2 FQNEAQ. CDR3 size: 14 residues. This CDR3 is CASSLSTGNQPQHF. The CDR3 nucleotides are TGTGCCAGCAGCCTATCGACAGGCAATCAGCCCCAGCATTTT.

The V and J genes are TRBV19 and TRBJ2-6; D is possibly TRBD1 (6 bases). Trimming took off 4 bases at V and 4 bases at J, with 14 bases between the two ends. Germline CDR1 is LNHDA and CDR2 is SQIVND (reference sequence). The CDR3 has 16 residues. The DNA for the CDR3 is TGTGCCAGTAGTACGGGACACCTTGTCGGGGCCAACGTCCTGACTTTC. Translation: CASSTGHLVGANVLTF.

This rearrangement joins TRBV11-3 to TRBJ2-2, with 7 bases fitting TRBD2. The germline V gene has CDR1 SGHNT and CDR2 YENEEA. This CDR3 is 15 amino acids long. V gave up 2 bases and J gave up 6 bases; unmatched junction bases: 6. CDR3 DNA sequence: TGTGCCAGCAGCTTATCGGGCGGGAGTGCCGGGGAGCTGTTTTTT. Translating it yields CASSLSGGSAGELFF.

The gene calls are TRBV5-4 and TRBJ2-7, with 8 positions matching TRBD1. Germline V gene sequence: CDR1 SGHNT, CDR2 YYREEE (reference sequence). The length of the CDR3 is 14 residues. The trim removed 4 bases at V and 0 bases at J, leaving 3 bases unmatched. Written as DNA, the CDR3 is TGTGCCAGCAGCCCAGGGGGCCACTCCTACGAGCAGTACTTC. Translating it yields CASSPGGHSYEQYF.